This is a list of T cell receptor beta chains from one sample in a study of blood T cell repertoires in COVID-19. Repertoires were generated with immunoSEQ multiplex PCR, while TCRdb's copy carries only in-frame clones and drops some. Among 99,000 or so clones listed, 81% were seen once. Sequencing was carried out using peripheral blood. The receptors were gathered from an elderly man with acute or convalescent COVID-19. CDR3s include the opening cysteine and the closing phenylalanine or tryptophan. Fields, in order: clone size, D gene, V gene, J gene, CDR3 DNA, CDR3 protein. The D gene is left open where the match is weak. Expanded clones get a size class; other rows say once, few or many, or leave the size out.

>.|.|TRBV7-9|TRBJ2-7
TGTGCCAGCAGCTCCAGACGGGGTCGAGGCTACGAGCAGTACTTC
CASSSRRGRGYEQYF
>.|.|TRBV5-1|TRBJ1-6
TGCGCCAGCAGCTTGTGGGCGGGGGCCCGTGGTTCACCCCTCCACTTT
CASSLWAGARGSPLHF
>.|TRBD1|TRBV6-2/TRBV6-3|TRBJ1-5
TGTGCCAGCAGTTACAATGGCCAGGGGGCAAGTCAGCCCCAGCATTTT
CASSYNGQGASQPQHF
>once|TRBD1|TRBV18|TRBJ1-1
TGTGCCAGCTCACCACGCAAGGGGGGAAGGGGGCGCAAGGCTTTCTTT
CASSPRKGGRGRKAFF
>.|.|TRBV9|TRBJ2-3
TGTGCCAGCAGCGTGCTACTAGACGATACGCAGTATTTT
CASSVLLDDTQYF
>.|.|TRBV29-1|TRBJ2-1
TGCAGCGTTGCGCTGGACTCTAGAAGCAGTGAGCAGTTCTTC
CSVALDSRSSEQFF
>.|.|TRBV12-5|TRBJ2-4
TGTGCTAGTGGTTTGACAGTGGGCATTCAGTACTTC
CASGLTVGIQYF
>.|.|TRBV28|TRBJ1-1
TGTGCCAGCAGGAACTCAGGGGTTTCGAACACTGAAGCTTTCTTT
CASRNSGVSNTEAFF
>.|.|TRBV29-1|TRBJ2-1
TGCAGCGTTGGAGGTCACCCACCCTCCTACAATGAGCAGTTCTTC
CSVGGHPPSYNEQFF
>.|.|TRBV7-2|TRBJ1-1
TGTGCCAGCAGCCCAACTAACCGGAACGAAGCTTTCTTT
CASSPTNRNEAFF
>.|TRBD2|TRBV5-4|TRBJ2-7
TGTGCCAGCAGCCAAAGACTAGCGGGGACCTACGAGCAGTACTTC
CASSQRLAGTYEQYF
>once|TRBD1|TRBV2|TRBJ2-5
TGTGCCAGCAGTACCCCCCCCGACAGGGCGCAAGAGACCCAGTACTTC
CASSTPPDRAQETQYF
>.|TRBD2|TRBV5-1|TRBJ2-1
TGCGCCAGCAGTTTGACTAGCGGGCGATACAATGAGCAGTTCTTC
CASSLTSGRYNEQFF
>few|.|TRBV6-5|TRBJ1-5
TGTGCCAGCAGTAAATCACATAGCAATCAGCCCCAGCATTTT
CASSKSHSNQPQHF
>.|TRBD1|TRBV29-1|TRBJ1-5
TGCAGCGTGGGACAGGGTAGCAATCAGCCCCAGCATTTT
CSVGQGSNQPQHF
>.|.|TRBV5-1|TRBJ2-7
TGCGCCAGCAGCTTTATCCCAGGGAGGAACGAGCAGTACTTC
CASSFIPGRNEQYF
>.|.|TRBV7-9|TRBJ1-1
TGTGCCAGCAGCTTGTTCTTAGACACTGAAGCTTTCTTT
CASSLFLDTEAFF
>.|TRBD2|TRBV10-2|TRBJ2-3
TGCGCCAGCAGTGAGTCGCGGCGCGCTAGCGGGTTGGATACGCAGTATTTT
CASSESRRASGLDTQYF
>.|.|TRBV6-1|TRBJ2-4
TGTGCCAGCAGTGAAAAGGGAAGCGGGACAAGAAACATTCAGTACTTC
CASSEKGSGTRNIQYF
>.|.|TRBV21-1|TRBJ1-5
TGTGCCAGCAGCCCCCCCGAAAGGGGGTTTAGTAATCAGCCCCAGCATTTT
CASSPPERGFSNQPQHF
>.|.|TRBV28|TRBJ1-2
TGTGCCAGCAGTTTTCGGGGGTATGAGGTGAGCTACACCTTC
CASSFRGYEVSYTF
>once|.|TRBV29-1|TRBJ2-4
TGCAGCGTTGGAACAGGCAACATTCAGTACTTC
CSVGTGNIQYF
>few|.|TRBV11-3|TRBJ1-1
TGTGCCAGCAGCTTGACAGTGAACACTGAAGCTTTCTTT
CASSLTVNTEAFF
>.|.|TRBV28|TRBJ2-1
TGTGCCAGCAGTCCTTCGGGCAGGGTAAGGCATGAGCAGTTCTTC
CASSPSGRVRHEQFF
>.|.|TRBV28|TRBJ1-2
TGTGCCAGCAGTTTGAACACTAACTATGGCTACACCTTC
CASSLNTNYGYTF
>.|.|TRBV11-2|TRBJ1-3
TGTGCCAGCAGCTTATTTACAGGGTCCTCTGGAAACACCATATATTTT
CASSLFTGSSGNTIYF
>.|.|TRBV3-1/TRBV3-2|TRBJ2-5
TGTGCCAGCAGCCTTTATGGGGGCTACACTCCAGAGACCCAGTACTTC
CASSLYGGYTPETQYF
>few|.|TRBV28|TRBJ2-7
TGTGCCAGCAGTTTGTTAGGAGATTCCTACGAGCAGTACTTC
CASSLLGDSYEQYF
>few|TRBD1|TRBV5-1|TRBJ1-1
TGCGCCAGCAGCCGGACAGGGAAGAACACTGAAGCTTTCTTT
CASSRTGKNTEAFF
>.|.|TRBV29-1|TRBJ2-5
TGCAGCGGCTCGGACTGGGCGGGGGAGACCCAGTACTTC
CSGSDWAGETQYF
>.|TRBD2|TRBV9|TRBJ2-7
TGTGCCAGCAGCGTAGAAGTAGCGGGAGTAGGCGAGCAGTACTTC
CASSVEVAGVGEQYF
>.|.|TRBV28|TRBJ2-7
TGTGCCAGCAGTTTATTGTACAGGGACGAGCAGTACTTC
CASSLLYRDEQYF
>.|.|TRBV14|TRBJ1-1
TGTGCCAGCAGCCAAGATCACGGCACTGAAGCTTTCTTT
CASSQDHGTEAFF
>.|.|TRBV28|TRBJ1-5
TGTGCCAGCAGCTCTGGGACTATGTCCCAGCATTTT
CASSSGTMSQHF
>medium-sized|TRBD1|TRBV6-5|TRBJ1-6
TGTGCCAGCAGCCCCGACAGGGGAGGTTCACCCCTCCACTTT
CASSPDRGGSPLHF
>.|.|TRBV10-1|TRBJ1-5
TGCGCCAGCAGTTTTGACATAAATCAGCCCCAGCATTTT
CASSFDINQPQHF
>once|TRBD1|TRBV18|TRBJ2-7
TGTGCCAGCTCACCACAAGGGACAGTCTCCTACGAGCAGTACTTC
CASSPQGTVSYEQYF